What follows are 26 T cell receptor beta chains derived from one specimen sequenced in a study of early T cells in non-severe SARS-CoV-2 infection (dated by TCRdb to about 2021). Libraries were prepared through 5' RACE. TCRdb names NextSeq 500 as the instrument used. The public reads were run again by TCRdb, first through fastp at Q25 and then through MiXCR, and only productive beta chains were kept. Duplicate CDR3 protein sequences are folded into a single record with the most common DNA and genes. Here the sample has approximately 29,000 distinct CDR3 sequences; approximately 6.4% occur a single time. Of the sample, around 34% is held by the ten largest clones. The specimen was whole blood, collected at baseline. The receptors come from an adult who was a healthcare worker with PCR-confirmed SARS-CoV-2 infection or an uninfected control (not recorded which).

In its sample, this clonotype was seen many times. The V call is TRBV20-1, the J call TRBJ2-4; D might be TRBD1 (6 bases). The CDR3 has 14 amino acids. V was shortened by 1 base and J by 7 bases, with 14 bases between the two germline ends. Germline lookup yields CDR1 DFQATT and CDR2 SNEGSKA (reference sequence). CDR3 residues: CSARAPGEANIQYF. CDR3 sequence (DNA): TGCAGTGCTAGAGCCCCAGGGGAAGCGAACATTCAGTACTTC.

This chain joins TRBV5-1 and TRBJ1-2; TRBD1 agrees at 8 bases. The CDR3 is 14 amino acids. Germline V CDR1 and CDR2: SGHRS, YFSETQ. Germline trimming cut 5 bases from V and 4 bases from J; bases unmatched to any gene: 7. CDR3 region: CASRMTGDSYGYTF. CDR3 nucleotides: TGCGCCAGCAGGATGACAGGGGACTCCTATGGCTACACCTTC.

This clonotype was observed at least ten times. V usage is TRBV18 and J usage is TRBJ1-2; the D is unclear. The CDR3 sequence is 15 residues long. The V end lost 3 bases, the J end lost 6 bases, and 17 bases lay between the germline ends. Per the germline V gene, CDR1 is KGHSH and CDR2 is LQKENI. Here the CDR3 reads CASSPQREQGHGYTF. CDR3 in DNA: TGTGCCAGCTCACCCCAGAGGGAGCAAGGCCATGGCTACACCTTC.

This clonotype was observed many times. This chain joins TRBV7-9 and TRBJ2-1; 11 positions match TRBD2. Germline V CDR1 and CDR2: SEHNR, FQNEAQ (reference sequence). This CDR3 comprises 16 residues. Germline trimming cut 2 bases from V and 6 bases from J; bases unmatched to any gene: 6. The CDR3 sequence is CASSLLLAGAVNEQFF. The CDR3 DNA reads as TGTGCCAGCAGCTTATTACTAGCGGGAGCCGTCAATGAGCAGTTCTTC. The entire variable domain, with the rest obtained from reference TRBV7-9 and TRBJ2-1, is as follows: DTGVSQNPRHKITKRGQNVTFRCDPISEHNRLYWYRQTLGQGPEFLTYFQNEAQLEKSRLLSDRFSAERPKGSFSTLEIQRTEQGDSAMYLCASSLLLAGAVNEQFFGPGTRLTVL.

J is TRBJ2-2 and V is TRBV18; possibly TRBD1 for D (5 bases). Trimming left V 3 bases short and J 0 bases short, with 11 bases between. From germline, CDR1 is KGHSH and CDR2 LQKENI. The CDR3 covers 16 residues. CDR3 DNA: TGTGCCAGCTCACCGGCGGACACCTCGAACACCGGGGAGCTGTTTTTT. It encodes CASSPADTSNTGELFF.

This clonotype was recorded at least ten times. This sequence joins TRBV18 and TRBJ2-2; D gene ambiguous. V was shortened by 2 bases and J by 0 bases, with 4 bases between the two germline ends. Germline assignment: CDR1 KGHSH and CDR2 LQKENI. The CDR3 sequence is 14 residues long. Here the CDR3 DNA reads TGTGCCAGCTCACCATTCCCGAACACCGGGGAGCTGTTTTTT. Residues: CASSPFPNTGELFF.

In this sample, this clonotype turned up many times. The CDR3 DNA reads TGCAGCGTTGAAGGAGGGTACAATGAGCAGTTCTTC. The encoded protein is CSVEGGYNEQFF. The chain uses TRBV29-1 and TRBJ2-1; D might be TRBD2 (5 bases). Deletions cut 1 base from V and 4 bases from J, with 5 bases between. This CDR3 spans 12 amino acids. CDR1 is SQVTM and CDR2 is ANQGSEA in the germline V gene.

Details on this clonotype: A much bigger clone sits one base away, suggesting this may be a read error. The chain combines TRBV5-6 with TRBJ2-1; 9 nucleotides line up with TRBD1. This CDR3 comprises 15 residues. Germline CDR1 is SGHDT and CDR2 is YYEEEE. CDR3 DNA: TGTGCCGGCAGCGAAGGACAGGGGTCCTACAATGAGCAGTTCTTC. Amino acid sequence: CAGSEGQGSYNEQFF.

This clonotype has more than one count but fewer than ten. The CDR3 loop is CASVRGAAYNEQFF. The DNA of the CDR3 is TGTGCTAGTGTACGGGGTGCGGCCTACAATGAGCAGTTCTTC. The chain uses TRBV12-5 and TRBJ2-1, with D possibly being TRBD2 (5 bases). The CDR3 totals 14 residues. Deletions cut 7 bases from V and 2 bases from J, with 12 bases between. Germline V gives CDR1 LGHNT, CDR2 FRNRAP.

This clonotype appeared many times. V usage is TRBV27 and J usage is TRBJ1-2; D uncertain. Trimming took off 3 bases at V and 2 bases at J, with 13 bases between the two ends. Germline V CDR1 and CDR2: MNHEY, SMNVEV (reference sequence). This CDR3 contains 15 residues. The CDR3 sequence: CASSLAGYHNYGYTF. The CDR3 region has the DNA TGTGCCAGCAGTTTGGCGGGGTATCACAACTATGGCTACACCTTC.

This clonotype was seen at least ten times. This rearrangement joins TRBV20-1 to TRBJ2-3, with TRBD2 as a possible D gene (5 bases). Trimming removed 3 bases at V and 2 bases at J, with 15 bases between. CDR1 is DFQATT, CDR2 SNEGSKA, per germline (reference sequence). The CDR3 loop spans 15 amino acids. The CDR3 loop is CSASSPLTNTDTQYF. CDR3 DNA: TGCAGTGCTAGCTCTCCATTGACTAACACAGATACGCAGTATTTT.

This clonotype was counted at least ten times. This sequence joins TRBV20-1 and TRBJ2-7; D is perhaps TRBD1 (5 bases). The CDR3 runs to 11 residues. The germline V gene has CDR1 DFQATT and CDR2 SNEGSKA (reference sequence). Deletions cut 5 bases from V and 3 bases from J, with 8 bases between. The CDR3 DNA is TGCAGTGCTTCTGACAGCTACGAGCAGTACTTC. This gives the protein CSASDSYEQYF.

This clonotype showed up many times. J is TRBJ2-1 and V is TRBV5-1; TRBD2 might be the D (6 bases). CDR1 is SGHRS, CDR2 YFSETQ, per germline. The CDR3 sequence is 17 residues long. Trimming pared 0 bases from V and 0 bases from J, leaving 13 bases between. The CDR3 nucleotides are TGCGCCAGCAGCTTGGTCGGGGGTCCCAGCTCCTACAATGAGCAGTTCTTC. Amino acid sequence: CASSLVGGPSSYNEQFF.

This clonotype was seen many times. The rearrangement joins TRBV28 to TRBJ2-1; D remains unclear. The CDR3 consists of 16 residues. The germline gives CDR1 MDHEN, CDR2 SYDVKM. V was cut by 5 bases and J by 7 bases, with 21 bases left in between. The DNA of the CDR3 is TGTGCCAGCAGTATTTGGACGGGCGCTAGTTCTAATGAGCAGTTCTTC. Translated: CASSIWTGASSNEQFF.

Ten or more counts support this clonotype. The chain has TRBV10-3 and TRBJ2-3; possible D gene TRBD2, 5 bases. This CDR3 has 14 amino acids. Trimming left V 9 bases short and J 0 bases short, with 13 bases between. Germline CDR1 reads ENHRY; CDR2 reads SYGVKD. CDR3 region: CAMTRTDSTDTQYF. Here the CDR3 DNA reads TGTGCCATGACCCGGACTGACAGCACAGATACGCAGTATTTT.

This clonotype was recorded many times. J is TRBJ2-7 and V is TRBV12-3 or TRBV12-4; 13 bases line up with TRBD2. The CDR3 length is 15 residues. V lost 7 bases to trimming and J lost 1 base; unmatched junction nucleotides: 4. CDR3 DNA sequence: TGTGCCAGCACCCGACTAGCGGGAGGTTCCTACGAGCAGTACTTC. Its translation is CASTRLAGGSYEQYF.

The rearrangement links TRBV9 to TRBJ2-7; 14 nucleotides align to TRBD2. CDR1 and CDR2 from the germline V gene are SGDLS and YYNGEE. CDR3 length: 15 amino acids. Trimming took 4 bases from V and 4 from J; bases not matched to a gene: 4. The CDR3: CASSPGLAGGYEQYF. The CDR3 DNA is TGTGCCAGCAGCCCAGGACTAGCGGGAGGTTACGAGCAGTACTTC. Combining the CDR3 with reference TRBV9 and TRBJ2-7 gives the whole variable domain DSGVTQTPKHLITATGQRVTLRCSPRSGDLSVYWYQQSLDQGLQFLIQYYNGEERAKGNILERFSAQQFPDLHSELNLSSLELGDSALYFCASSPGLAGGYEQYFGPGTRLTVT.

Ten or more counts support this clonotype. The chain combines TRBV7-9 with TRBJ2-5; no definite D call. The CDR3 has 13 residues. The germline V gene has CDR1 SEHNR and CDR2 FQNEAQ (reference sequence). Trimming left V 5 bases short and J 5 bases short, with 12 bases between. CDR3 DNA: TGTGCCAGCAGCCTCGGCCGGTGGGAGACCCAGTACTTC. Its protein is CASSLGRWETQYF.

This clonotype was counted ten times or more. V and J are TRBV6-2 or TRBV6-3 and TRBJ2-7; D is ambiguous. Trimming cost V 6 bases and J 2 bases, with 17 bases left between them. CDR1 MNHEY and CDR2 SVGEGT come from the germline V gene. The CDR3 is 15 amino acids. This CDR3 is CASSQSTPNAYEQYF. The CDR3 coding sequence is TGTGCCAGCAGCCAATCTACCCCGAACGCCTACGAGCAGTACTTC.

This clonotype was picked up many times. This sequence joins TRBV20-1 and TRBJ2-5; no reliable D call. Trimming took 3 bases from V and 2 from J, leaving 7 bases between them. The CDR3 length is 12 residues. Germline CDR1 DFQATT, CDR2 SNEGSKA (reference sequence). DNA for the CDR3: TGCAGTGCTAGTGGTATTCAAGAGACCCAGTACTTC. It codes for CSASGIQETQYF.

Judged by abundance, this clonotype is medium-sized. This chain links TRBV19 with TRBJ2-1, with a tentative D call TRBD2 (5 bases). The CDR3 spans 16 residues. Germline CDR1 LNHDA, CDR2 SQIVND (reference sequence). The V end lost 5 bases, the J end lost 2 bases, and 16 bases lay between the germline ends. DNA of the CDR3: TGTGCCAGTAGTGAGCTAGCTCAGAGCACCTACAATGAGCAGTTCTTC. It codes for CASSELAQSTYNEQFF. The full variable domain, completed using reference TRBV19 and TRBJ2-1, is DGGITQSPKYLFRKEGQNVTLSCEQNLNHDAMYWYRQDPGQGLRLIYYSQIVNDFQKGDIAEGYSVSREKKESFPLTVTSAQKNPTAFYLCASSELAQSTYNEQFFGPGTRLTVL.

This clonotype has a count of ten or more. This chain's CDR3 is CASSVHGVETQYF. CDR3 coding DNA: TGTGCCAGCAGTGTACACGGGGTAGAGACCCAGTACTTC. The genes are TRBV25-1 and TRBJ2-5, with a possible D match to TRBD2 (5 bases). The V and J ends lost 4 bases and 4 bases respectively, with 10 bases between them. Germline loops: CDR1 MGHDK, CDR2 SYGVNS. The CDR3 is 13 residues long.

This clonotype has a count of ten or more. The chain has TRBV20-1 and TRBJ2-7; tentatively, D is TRBD1 (6 bases). V was pared by 5 bases and J by 3 bases, with 17 bases between. CDR3 size: 14 residues. Germline CDR1 is DFQATT and CDR2 is SNEGSKA (reference sequence). The CDR3: CSAATQGSSYEQYF. CDR3 in DNA: TGCAGTGCTGCCACACAGGGTTCCAGCTACGAGCAGTACTTC.

At least ten counts were recorded for this clonotype. The chain joins TRBV11-2 to TRBJ1-1; D might be TRBD1 (5 bases). V was shortened by 1 base and J by 8 bases, with 8 bases between the two germline ends. The CDR3 is made up of 12 amino acids. CDR1 and CDR2 (germline): SGHAT, FQNNGV. CDR3 loop: CASSLGQSEAFF. The CDR3 coding sequence is TGTGCCAGCAGCTTAGGACAGTCCGAAGCTTTCTTT.

This clonotype appeared many times. The gene calls are TRBV18 and TRBJ2-1; D uncertain. The CDR3 has 15 residues. With 2 bases removed from V and 4 bases from J, the gap between germline ends came to 12 bases. Germline V gene lookup returns CDR1 KGHSH and CDR2 LQKENI. The CDR3 here is CASSPVPQTYNEQFF. The CDR3 DNA sequence: TGTGCCAGCTCACCAGTCCCGCAGACGTACAATGAGCAGTTCTTC.

This clonotype was counted many times. V gene TRBV5-1 combines with J gene TRBJ2-2; 7 bases are a match to TRBD1. V was pared by 7 bases and J by 1 base, with 13 bases of the junction left unmatched. Germline CDR1 reads SGHRS; CDR2 reads YFSETQ. The CDR3 totals 17 residues. The CDR3 region is CASGEGGSSWNTGELFF. The DNA of the CDR3 is TGCGCCAGCGGGGAAGGGGGCTCTTCTTGGAACACCGGGGAGCTGTTTTTT. Full variable domain (remainder filled in from reference TRBV5-1 and TRBJ2-2): KAGVTQTPRYLIKTRGQQVTLSCSPISGHRSVSWYQQTPGQGLQFLFEYFSETQRNKGNFPGRFSGRQFSNSRSEMNVSTLELGDSALYLCASGEGGSSWNTGELFFGEGSRLTVL.